The rows below give T cell receptor beta chains drawn from one sample of a study of molecular identifiers for immune sequencing clone quantification. TCRdb reanalysed the PCR reads using MiXCR and keeps one entry per CDR3 protein. The data contain about 500,000 distinct CDR3 sequences, about a fifth of them seen just once; the ten biggest clones take up around 0.84%. The sample comprised naive CD8+ T cells from blood, with Jurkat cell RNA spiked in. The receptors here all came from a human donor in good health. Some libraries in this study had Jurkat cell RNA spiked in. Both conserved end residues are part of each CDR3. The order of the fields is D gene, J gene, clone size, V gene, CDR3 protein, CDR3 DNA. The D gene is left open where the match is weak. Not every row has a clone size; where given, it reads once, few, many or a size class.

- | TRBJ1-1 | few | TRBV3-1 | CASKPSRDRTEAFF | TGTGCCAGCAAGCCCTCTAGGGATCGAACTGAAGCTTTCTTT
- | TRBJ1-2 | few | TRBV7-9 | CASSRPAIFYGYTF | TGTGCCAGCAGCCGGCCGGCCATATTCTATGGCTACACCTTC
TRBD1 | TRBJ1-5 | many | TRBV6-2/TRBV6-3 | CASSGDRGRNSNQPQHF | TGTGCCAGCAGTGGCGACAGGGGCCGGAATAGCAATCAGCCCCAGCATTTT
TRBD2 | TRBJ2-7 | few | TRBV4-1 | CASSSRTSGGSYEQYF | TGCGCCAGCAGCTCCCGGACTAGCGGGGGGTCCTACGAGCAGTACTTC
- | TRBJ2-7 | few | TRBV7-9 | CASRPGGSSSYEQYF | TGTGCCAGCCGCCCTGGGGGATCGAGCTCCTACGAGCAGTACTTC
- | TRBJ1-1 | - | TRBV7-6 | CATTAGGPRTEAFF | TGTGCCACTACAGCCGGGGGGCCTAGGACTGAAGCTTTCTTT
- | TRBJ1-4 | many | TRBV9 | CASSVEGGLNEKLFF | TGTGCCAGCAGCGTAGAAGGGGGATTGAACGAAAAACTGTTTTTT
- | TRBJ2-5 | many | TRBV7-9 | CASCPPSQETQYF | TGTGCCAGCTGCCCCCCGAGCCAAGAGACCCAGTACTTC
TRBD1 | TRBJ2-5 | few | TRBV3-1 | CASSQDEQGATQETQYF | TGTGCCAGCAGCCAAGATGAGCAGGGGGCAACTCAAGAGACCCAGTACTTC
- | TRBJ2-2 | few | TRBV27 | CASSLYVGGELFF | TGTGCCAGCAGTTTATATGTGGGCGGGGAGCTGTTTTTT
- | TRBJ1-6 | - | TRBV19 | CASSIAADNSPLHF | TGTGCCAGTAGTATAGCTGCCGATAATTCACCCCTCCACTTT
- | TRBJ2-5 | many | TRBV27 | CASSMDFGVEETQYF | TGTGCCAGCAGTATGGACTTCGGAGTCGAAGAGACCCAGTACTTC
- | TRBJ1-1 | few | TRBV5-4 | CASSLSQANTEAFF | TGTGCCAGCAGCTTGTCCCAAGCGAACACTGAAGCTTTCTTT
- | TRBJ1-2 | - | TRBV4-1 | CASSQSPPDSYGYTF | TGCGCCAGCAGCCAATCTCCCCCCGACAGCTATGGCTACACCTTC
- | TRBJ2-2 | many | TRBV5-1 | CASSLVLNTGELFF | TGCGCCAGCAGCTTGGTGCTGAACACCGGGGAGCTGTTTTTT
- | TRBJ2-5 | many | TRBV5-1 | CASSLNHRDKETQYF | TGCGCCAGCAGCTTGAACCACCGGGATAAAGAGACCCAGTACTTC
- | TRBJ1-1 | - | TRBV4-3 | CASSQGQYNTEAFF | TGCGCCAGCAGCCAAGGACAGTACAACACTGAAGCTTTCTTT
TRBD1 | TRBJ2-1 | many | TRBV29-1 | CSPEQGQGPSSVHNEQFF | TGCAGCCCCGAACAAGGACAGGGACCCTCTAGCGTCCACAATGAGCAGTTCTTC
TRBD2 | TRBJ2-1 | - | TRBV7-3 | CAGSLAQVPGLAGDEQFF | TGTGCCGGCAGCTTAGCCCAAGTACCGGGACTAGCGGGGGATGAGCAGTTCTTC
- | TRBJ1-5 | - | TRBV24-1 | CATSEAGMDQPQHF | TGTGCCACCAGTGAGGCAGGGATGGATCAGCCCCAGCATTTT
- | TRBJ2-7 | few | TRBV20-1 | CSARSGSYEQYF | TGCAGTGCTAGATCCGGGTCCTACGAGCAGTACTTC
TRBD1 | TRBJ1-4 | few | TRBV5-5 | CASSFPGQGAEKLFF | TGTGCCAGCAGCTTCCCGGGACAGGGGGCTGAAAAACTGTTTTTT
- | TRBJ2-3 | many | TRBV2 | CASQIGPQARPDTQYF | TGTGCCAGCCAGATCGGGCCCCAGGCCCGTCCGGATACGCAGTATTTT
- | TRBJ2-7 | many | TRBV29-1 | CSVLTPDTPGYEQYF | TGCAGCGTTTTGACCCCGGACACACCGGGATACGAGCAGTACTTC
- | TRBJ2-3 | many | TRBV10-3 | CAISETTTDTQYF | TGTGCCATCAGTGAGACAACTACAGATACGCAGTATTTT
TRBD1 | TRBJ2-1 | many | TRBV29-1 | CSVGKGQGVGNEQFF | TGCAGCGTGGGTAAGGGACAGGGAGTTGGAAATGAGCAGTTCTTC
TRBD1 | TRBJ2-7 | many | TRBV27 | CASAPGQGTVGQYF | TGTGCCAGCGCACCGGGACAGGGCACAGTTGGGCAGTACTTC
- | TRBJ2-7 | few | TRBV29-1 | CSVEDGNYEQYF | TGCAGCGTTGAGGACGGGAACTACGAGCAGTACTTC
TRBD1 | TRBJ1-5 | many | TRBV4-1 | CASSQLNRGRNQPQHF | TGCGCCAGCAGCCAACTAAACAGGGGGCGAAATCAGCCCCAGCATTTT
- | TRBJ2-1 | - | TRBV14 | CASCQDLLRGGEQFF | TGTGCCAGCTGCCAAGATCTCCTTAGGGGGGGTGAGCAGTTCTTC
TRBD1 | TRBJ2-1 | - | TRBV4-3 | CASSQDRVQYNEQFF | TGCGCCAGCAGCCAGGACAGGGTACAATACAATGAGCAGTTCTTC
- | TRBJ2-7 | many | TRBV29-1 | CSVEVSDQERDEQYF | TGCAGCGTTGAAGTTTCGGATCAGGAGAGGGACGAGCAGTACTTC
TRBD1 | TRBJ2-2 | few | TRBV19 | CASSYRTGSNTGELFF | TGTGCCAGTAGTTACAGGACAGGTTCGAACACCGGGGAGCTGTTTTTT
- | TRBJ2-7 | - | TRBV6-1 | CASSEEAVFYEQYF | TGTGCCAGCAGTGAAGAAGCGGTGTTTTACGAGCAGTACTTC
TRBD1 | TRBJ2-7 | - | TRBV7-6 | CASRPHITGTGLTYEQYF | TGTGCCAGCAGACCGCATATCACCGGGACAGGGTTAACCTACGAGCAGTACTTC
TRBD2 | TRBJ2-3 | many | TRBV2 | CASSEAFSGNADTQYF | TGTGCCAGCAGTGAAGCTTTCAGCGGGAATGCAGATACGCAGTATTTT
- | TRBJ2-1 | - | TRBV3-1 | CASSQDYPPADEQFF | TGTGCCAGCAGCCAAGACTACCCCCCTGCCGATGAGCAGTTCTTC
- | TRBJ2-5 | many | TRBV3-1 | CASSQYRHTQETQYF | TGTGCCAGCAGCCAATATAGACATACCCAAGAGACCCAGTACTTC
- | TRBJ2-3 | few | TRBV20-1 | CSARLLRGTDTQYF | TGCAGTGCCCGCCTACTCCGGGGTACAGATACGCAGTATTTT
- | TRBJ1-5 | many | TRBV6-2/TRBV6-3 | CASSYSPGSNQPQHF | TGTGCCAGCAGTTACTCTCCAGGTAGCAATCAGCCCCAGCATTTT
- | TRBJ2-3 | many | TRBV7-9 | CASSRRELYTDTQYF | TGTGCCAGCAGCCGCCGGGAGCTCTACACAGATACGCAGTATTTT
- | TRBJ2-7 | many | TRBV20-1 | CSARDYGAPSYEQYF | TGCAGTGCTAGAGACTACGGGGCGCCCTCCTACGAGCAGTACTTC
- | TRBJ2-2 | few | TRBV5-4 | CARSLGQSGELFF | TGTGCCAGAAGCCTCGGACAGAGCGGGGAGCTGTTTTTT
- | TRBJ2-2 | few | TRBV14 | CASRRAGELFF | TGTGCCAGCAGGCGGGCCGGGGAGCTGTTTTTT
- | TRBJ1-2 | - | TRBV4-3 | CASSQDLVGQTSYGYTF | TGCGCCAGCAGCCAAGATTTAGTCGGGCAGACCTCCTATGGCTACACCTTC